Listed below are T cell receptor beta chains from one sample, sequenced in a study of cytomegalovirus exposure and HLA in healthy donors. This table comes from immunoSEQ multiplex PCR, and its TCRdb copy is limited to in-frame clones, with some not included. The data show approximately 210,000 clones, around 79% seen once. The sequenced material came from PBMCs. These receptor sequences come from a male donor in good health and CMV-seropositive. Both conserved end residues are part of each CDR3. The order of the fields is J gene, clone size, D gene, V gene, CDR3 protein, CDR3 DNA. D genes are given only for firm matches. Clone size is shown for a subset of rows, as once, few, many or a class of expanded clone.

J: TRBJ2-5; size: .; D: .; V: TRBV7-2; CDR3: CASSLYSQETQYF; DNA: TGTGCCAGCAGCTTGTATTCTCAAGAGACCCAGTACTTC
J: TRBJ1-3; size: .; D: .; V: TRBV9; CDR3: CASSEGMGAGNTIYF; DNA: TGTGCCAGCAGCGAGGGTATGGGAGCTGGAAACACCATATATTTT
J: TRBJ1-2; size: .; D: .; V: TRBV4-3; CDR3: CASSQEGARENYGDTF; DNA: TGCGCCAGCAGCCAAGAAGGGGCGAGAGAGAACTATGGCGACACCTTC
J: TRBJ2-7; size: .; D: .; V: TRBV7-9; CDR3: CASSLVAGDNYEQYF; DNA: TGTGCCAGCAGCTTAGTAGCCGGGGATAACTACGAGCAGTACTTC
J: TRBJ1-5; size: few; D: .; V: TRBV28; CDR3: CASSFGGAEHQPQHF; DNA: TGTGCCAGCAGTTTTGGGGGCGCGGAACATCAGCCCCAGCATTTT
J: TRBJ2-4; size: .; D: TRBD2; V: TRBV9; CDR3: CASSASTSVQNIQYF; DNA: TGTGCCAGCAGCGCCTCAACTAGCGTGCAAAACATTCAGTACTTC
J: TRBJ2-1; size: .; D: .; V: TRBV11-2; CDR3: CASSPGYNEQFF; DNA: TGTGCCAGCAGTCCAGGGTACAATGAGCAGTTCTTC
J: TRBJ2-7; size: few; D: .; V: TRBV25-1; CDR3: CASSERNRNYEQYF; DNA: TGTGCCAGCAGTGAAAGGAACAGAAACTACGAGCAGTACTTC
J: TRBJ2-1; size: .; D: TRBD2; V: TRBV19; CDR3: CATRVSKRGPYNEQFF; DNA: TGTGCCACCCGAGTCTCCAAGCGGGGGCCTTACAATGAGCAGTTCTTC
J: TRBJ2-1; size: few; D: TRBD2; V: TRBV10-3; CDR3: CAISEWLAEDNEQFF; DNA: TGTGCCATCAGTGAGTGGCTAGCGGAAGACAATGAGCAGTTCTTC
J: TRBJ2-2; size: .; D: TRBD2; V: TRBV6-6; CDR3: CASSYLAGEVGELFF; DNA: TGTGCCAGCAGTTATCTAGCGGGAGAGGTCGGGGAGCTGTTTTTT
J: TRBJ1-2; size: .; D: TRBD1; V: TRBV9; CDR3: CASSVGQGAYGYTF; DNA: TGTGCCAGCAGCGTAGGACAGGGGGCATATGGCTACACCTTC
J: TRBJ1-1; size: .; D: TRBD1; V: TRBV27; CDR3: CASSLGTGFITEAFF; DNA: TGTGCCAGCAGCCTAGGGACAGGGTTTATCACTGAAGCTTTCTTT
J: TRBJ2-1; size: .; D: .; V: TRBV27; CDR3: CASRMGASEQFF; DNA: TGTGCCAGCAGGATGGGAGCCAGTGAGCAGTTCTTC
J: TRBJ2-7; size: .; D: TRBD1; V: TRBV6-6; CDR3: CATRLRQGNEQYF; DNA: TGTGCCACCCGGCTAAGACAGGGAAACGAGCAGTACTTC
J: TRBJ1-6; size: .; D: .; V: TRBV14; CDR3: CASSTGSTSPLHF; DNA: TGTGCCAGCAGTACAGGGAGCACCTCACCCCTCCACTTT
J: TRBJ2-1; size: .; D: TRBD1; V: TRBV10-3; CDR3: CAISASGQGFFSYNEQFF; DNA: TGTGCCATCAGTGCTTCAGGACAGGGGTTTTTTTCCTACAATGAGCAGTTCTTC
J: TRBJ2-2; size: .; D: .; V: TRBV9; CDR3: CASSGHSGNTGELFF; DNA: TGTGCCAGCAGCGGGCATAGCGGGAACACCGGGGAGCTGTTTTTT
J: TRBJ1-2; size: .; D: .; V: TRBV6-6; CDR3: CASSYSPGVIGYTF; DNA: TGTGCCAGCAGTTACTCTCCGGGGGTTATTGGCTACACCTTC
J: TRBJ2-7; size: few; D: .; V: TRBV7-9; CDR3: CASSRQSYEQYF; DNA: TGTGCCAGCAGCCGACAGTCCTACGAGCAGTACTTC
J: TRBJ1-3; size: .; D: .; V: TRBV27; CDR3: CASSKLGIGLGNTIYF; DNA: TGTGCCAGCAGCAAACTGGGAATCGGACTAGGAAACACCATATATTTT
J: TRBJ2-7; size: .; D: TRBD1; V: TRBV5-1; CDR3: CASSSQGAAYEQYF; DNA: TGCGCCAGCAGCTCGCAGGGGGCCGCCTACGAGCAGTACTTC
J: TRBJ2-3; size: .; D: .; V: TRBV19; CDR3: CASSIARVSTDTQYF; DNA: TGTGCCAGTAGTATAGCCCGGGTCAGCACAGATACGCAGTATTTT
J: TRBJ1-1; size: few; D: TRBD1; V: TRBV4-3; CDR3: CASSLKDRAHTEAFF; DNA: TGCGCCAGCAGCCTCAAGGACAGGGCACACACTGAAGCTTTCTTT
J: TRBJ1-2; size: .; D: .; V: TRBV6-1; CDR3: CASSGQLVNYGYTF; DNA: TGTGCCAGCAGTGGACAGTTGGTTAACTATGGCTACACCTTC
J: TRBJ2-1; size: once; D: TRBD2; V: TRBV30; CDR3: CAWRQSGGNEQFF; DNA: TGTGCCTGGAGGCAAAGCGGGGGGAATGAGCAGTTCTTC
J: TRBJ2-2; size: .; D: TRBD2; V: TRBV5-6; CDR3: CASSLGAGGGTGELFF; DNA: TGTGCCAGCAGCTTAGGTGCGGGGGGGGGCACCGGGGAGCTGTTTTTT
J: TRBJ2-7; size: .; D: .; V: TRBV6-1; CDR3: CASLRDYEQYF; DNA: TGTGCCAGCCTCAGGGACTACGAGCAGTACTTC
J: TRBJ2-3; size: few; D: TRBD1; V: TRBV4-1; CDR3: CASSRQGDTQYF; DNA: TGCGCCAGCAGCCGACAGGGGGATACGCAGTATTTT
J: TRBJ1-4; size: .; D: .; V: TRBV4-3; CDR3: CASSQKARGVSNEKLFF; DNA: TGCGCCAGCAGCCAAAAGGCACGCGGGGTCTCAAATGAAAAACTGTTTTTT
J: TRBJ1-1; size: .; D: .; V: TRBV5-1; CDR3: CASSSPPAGNPFF; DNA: TGCGCCAGCAGCTCACCCCCGGCAGGCAACCCTTTCTTT
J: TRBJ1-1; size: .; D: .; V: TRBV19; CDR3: CASSIGGMTPEAFF; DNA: TGTGCCAGTAGTATCGGGGGGATGACCCCTGAAGCTTTCTTT
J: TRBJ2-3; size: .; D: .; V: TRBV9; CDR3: CASSELTDTQYF; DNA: TGTGCCAGCAGCGAGCTCACAGATACGCAGTATTTT
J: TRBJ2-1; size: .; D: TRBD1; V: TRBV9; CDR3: CASKKGQGGEQFF; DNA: TGTGCCAGCAAAAAAGGACAGGGCGGTGAGCAGTTCTTC
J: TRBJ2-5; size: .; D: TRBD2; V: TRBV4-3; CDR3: CASSRGTKGEETQYF; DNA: TGCGCCAGCAGCCGAGGGACTAAGGGAGAAGAGACCCAGTACTTC
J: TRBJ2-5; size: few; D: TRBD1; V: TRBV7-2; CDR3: CASSLSPDRGEETQYF; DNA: TGTGCCAGCAGCTTAAGCCCTGACAGGGGGGAAGAGACCCAGTACTTC
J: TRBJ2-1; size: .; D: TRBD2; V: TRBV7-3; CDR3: CASSLTGTSSYNEQFF; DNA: TGTGCCAGCAGCTTAACGGGGACTAGCTCCTACAATGAGCAGTTCTTC
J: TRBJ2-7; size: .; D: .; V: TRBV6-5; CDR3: CASRRDLPYEQYF; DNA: TGTGCCAGCAGGCGGGACTTACCCTACGAGCAGTACTTC
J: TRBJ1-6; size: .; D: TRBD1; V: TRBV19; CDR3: CASSIQMTGISPLHF; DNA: TGTGCCAGTAGTATACAGATGACAGGGATATCACCCCTCCACTTT
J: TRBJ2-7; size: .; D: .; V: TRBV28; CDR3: CASSSSGFLSSYEQYF; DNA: TGTGCCAGCAGTTCCTCGGGATTTTTAAGCTCCTACGAGCAGTACTTC
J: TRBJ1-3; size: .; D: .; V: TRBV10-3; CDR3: CAIARDTSTIYF; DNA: TGTGCCATCGCTAGGGACACCTCCACCATATATTTT
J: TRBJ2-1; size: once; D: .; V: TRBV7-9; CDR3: CASSFQGGDEQFF; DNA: TGTGCCAGCAGTTTTCAGGGCGGGGATGAGCAGTTCTTC
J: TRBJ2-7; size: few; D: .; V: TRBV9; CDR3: CASSVAGHSYEQYF; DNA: TGTGCCAGCAGCGTAGCCGGACACTCGTACGAGCAGTACTTC
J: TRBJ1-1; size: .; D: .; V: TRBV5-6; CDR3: CASSLRGGMNTEAFF; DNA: TGTGCCAGCAGCTTACGCGGCGGGATGAACACTGAAGCTTTCTTT
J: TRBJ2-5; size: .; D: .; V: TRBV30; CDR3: CAWSTARETQYF; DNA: TGTGCCTGGAGTACCGCCCGGGAGACCCAGTACTTC
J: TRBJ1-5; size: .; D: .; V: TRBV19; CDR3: CASSITGEARWF; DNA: TGTGCCAGTAGTATAACGGGGGAGGCGCGATGGTTT
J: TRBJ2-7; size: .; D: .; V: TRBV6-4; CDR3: CASSGSGGQYEQYF; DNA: TGTGCCAGCAGTGGAAGTGGCGGGCAATACGAGCAGTACTTC
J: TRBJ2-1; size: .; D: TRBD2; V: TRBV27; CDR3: CASSDGTSGSNEQFF; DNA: TGTGCCAGCAGCGACGGGACTAGCGGAAGTAATGAGCAGTTCTTC
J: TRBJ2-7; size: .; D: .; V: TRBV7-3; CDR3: CASSTVGGAPYEQYF; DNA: TGTGCCAGCAGCACCGTGGGGGGGGCCCCCTACGAGCAGTACTTC
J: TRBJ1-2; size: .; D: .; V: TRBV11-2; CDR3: CASSFGRTVLNYGYTF; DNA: TGTGCCAGCAGCTTTGGTCGGACAGTCCTTAACTATGGCTACACCTTC
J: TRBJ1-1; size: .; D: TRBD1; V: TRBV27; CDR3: CASSLRTGKNTEAFF; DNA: TGTGCCAGCAGTTTACGGACAGGCAAAAACACTGAAGCTTTCTTT
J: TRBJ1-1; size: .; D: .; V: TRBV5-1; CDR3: CASSLSLQGPGMNTEAFF; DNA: TGCGCCAGCAGCTTGTCCCTACAGGGACCCGGTATGAACACTGAAGCTTTCTTT
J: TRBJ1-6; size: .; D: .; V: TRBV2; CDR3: CASATKPNPPLHF; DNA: TGTGCCAGCGCCACTAAACCAAATCCACCCCTCCACTTT
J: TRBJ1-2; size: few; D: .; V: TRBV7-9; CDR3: CSSSLGTEVDYGYTF; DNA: TGTTCCAGCAGCTTAGGTACGGAGGTAGACTATGGCTACACCTTC
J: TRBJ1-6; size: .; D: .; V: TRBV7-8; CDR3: CASRGGDPYNSPLHF; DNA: TGTGCCAGCCGTGGAGGGGACCCCTATAATTCACCCCTCCACTTT
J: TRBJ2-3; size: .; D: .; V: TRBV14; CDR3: CASSQGDTPRDTQYF; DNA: TGTGCCAGCAGCCAAGGAGATACCCCCCGGGATACGCAGTATTTT
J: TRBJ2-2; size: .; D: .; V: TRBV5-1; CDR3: CASSYTPRGTGELFF; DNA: TGCGCCAGCAGTTATACTCCAAGGGGGACCGGGGAGCTGTTTTTT